These 27 T cell receptor beta chains share one sample of origin, sequenced in a study of T cell repertoires in cytomegalovirus infection. TCRdb reprocessed the reads with MiXCR, giving one entry per CDR3 protein. Altogether roughly 280,000 distinct CDR3 sequences are present, about 20% being singletons, with the ten largest covering approximately 19%. The antigens these receptors bind are not known. The source was cultured PBMCs, collected from culture after CMV antigen stimulation. These receptors were taken from a human donor in good health (CMV status not recorded). Some clones in this sample may be carry-over from other donors' samples.

A few counts support this clonotype. J is TRBJ1-1 and V is TRBV6-2 or TRBV6-3; D remains ambiguous. This CDR3 spans 16 amino acids. V lost 2 bases to trimming and J lost 5 bases, with 18 bases between them. The germline V gene encodes CDR1 MNHEY and CDR2 SVGEGT. CDR3 residues: CASSYPPLLVRTEAFF. For the CDR3, the DNA is TGTGCCAGCAGTTACCCGCCGTTGTTGGTTCGAACTGAAGCTTTCTTT.

This clonotype has a count of ten or more. CDR3 nucleotides: TGTGCCAGCAGTAAATTCTCGGGACTAGCGGGGGCAGATACGCAGTATTTT. Its protein is CASSKFSGLAGADTQYF. This chain uses TRBV12-3 or TRBV12-4 with TRBJ2-3; TRBD2 aligns across 14 bases. The CDR3 extends over 17 amino acids. The V and J ends lost 5 bases and 4 bases, in that order; junction bases with no gene match: 8.

The chain has TRBV12-3 or TRBV12-4 and TRBJ1-5, with D perhaps matching TRBD1 (6 bases). This CDR3 is 15 amino acids long. The V end lost 5 bases, the J end lost 3 bases, and 14 bases lay between the germline ends. The CDR3 nucleotides read TGTGCCAGCAGTCGAATCAGGGGAGACAATCAGCCCCAGCATTTT. It codes for CASSRIRGDNQPQHF.

The V gene is TRBV7-2, the J gene TRBJ1-1; no clear D. The germline gives CDR1 SGHTA, CDR2 FQGNSA. This CDR3 is built from 11 residues. The V end lost 0 bases, the J end lost 8 bases, and 4 bases lay between the germline ends. The CDR3 DNA reads TGTGCCAGCAGCTTAGCACCCGAAGCTTTCTTT. It encodes CASSLAPEAFF.

This clonotype was seen a handful of times. The chain carries TRBV10-3 and TRBJ2-5; 9 positions agree with TRBD1. V lost 6 bases and J lost 2; bases outside the gene matches: 4. Germline assignment: CDR1 ENHRY and CDR2 SYGVKD. This CDR3 has 14 amino acids. The CDR3 spells CAISRDREQETQYF. CDR3 in DNA: TGTGCCATCAGCCGGGACAGGGAACAAGAGACCCAGTACTTC.

The table lists this clonotype with a few counts. This chain joins TRBV28 and TRBJ1-1; D not resolved. This CDR3 is 12 amino acids long. The germline V gene has CDR1 MDHEN and CDR2 SYDVKM. V was cut by 7 bases and J by 5 bases, with 11 bases left in between. The DNA for the CDR3 is TGTGCCAGCACCCCCAGGCTGACTGAAGCTTTCTTT. It translates to CASTPRLTEAFF.

The gene calls are TRBV6-2 or TRBV6-3 and TRBJ2-2; 7 positions match TRBD2. Trimming cost V 4 bases and J 4 bases; bases outside gene matches: 6. CDR1 and CDR2 (germline): MNHEY, SVGEGT. CDR3 size: 15 residues. Here the CDR3 DNA reads TGTGCCAGCAGTTGGGACTACGGTCTCACCGGGGAGCTGTTTTTT. Translating gives CASSWDYGLTGELFF.

The rearrangement uses TRBV28 and TRBJ1-2; unclear D gene. CDR1 and CDR2 from the germline V gene are MDHEN and SYDVKM. CDR3 length equals 17 residues. V shed 5 bases and J shed 6 bases, with 25 bases lying between them. CDR3 nucleotide sequence: TGTGCCAGCAGTCCCCCCTCCCCCGGCACGAGAGTAGATGGCTACACCTTC. Its protein product is CASSPPSPGTRVDGYTF.

This clonotype was seen just once. The chain couples TRBV4-3 to TRBJ2-7; D is tentatively TRBD1 or TRBD2 (5 bases each). CDR1 is LGHNA and CDR2 is YSLEER in the germline V gene. V was clipped by 0 bases and J by 0 bases, with 15 bases between them. The CDR3 has 17 amino acids. The chain's CDR3 is CASSQELAGTVSYEQYF. Here the CDR3 DNA reads TGCGCCAGCAGCCAAGAATTGGCCGGGACGGTCTCCTACGAGCAGTACTTC.

J is TRBJ1-1 and V is TRBV9; a possible D gene is TRBD1 (6 bases). This CDR3 has 17 amino acids. V lost 4 bases to trimming and J lost 0 bases, with 19 bases between them. Germline values: CDR1 SGDLS, CDR2 YYNGEE. CDR3 in DNA: TGTGCCAGCAGCCCAGGGTGGGGGGGGGCAATGAACACTGAAGCTTTCTTT. Encoded protein: CASSPGWGGAMNTEAFF.

The chain joins TRBV19 to TRBJ1-1, with 7 bases identical to TRBD1. Per the germline V gene, CDR1 is LNHDA and CDR2 is SQIVND (reference sequence). The V gene end was trimmed by 5 bases and the J gene end by 4 bases; junction bases not matched to a gene: 10. The CDR3 covers 15 residues. CDR3: CASSATDRVFTEAFF. The CDR3 coding sequence is TGTGCCAGTAGTGCCACTGACAGGGTATTCACTGAAGCTTTCTTT. Using reference TRBV19 and TRBJ1-1 for the parts outside the CDR3, the full variable domain is DGGITQSPKYLFRKEGQNVTLSCEQNLNHDAMYWYRQDPGQGLRLIYYSQIVNDFQKGDIAEGYSVSREKKESFPLTVTSAQKNPTAFYLCASSATDRVFTEAFFGQGTRLTVV.

This clonotype was found many times. The chain joins TRBV7-2 to TRBJ2-1; a weak D match, TRBD2 (6 bases). The CDR3 is 14 residues long. V gave up 2 bases and J gave up 7 bases, with 12 bases separating them. Germline V gives CDR1 SGHTA, CDR2 FQGNSA. The CDR3 sequence is CASSLRSGPNEQFF. CDR3 bases: TGTGCCAGCAGCTTACGGAGCGGGCCGAATGAGCAGTTCTTC.

V is TRBV6-2 or TRBV6-3 and J is TRBJ2-2; D is perhaps TRBD1 (6 bases). Germline assignment: CDR1 MNHEY and CDR2 SVGEGT. Trimming stripped 6 bases from V and 3 bases from J, with 14 bases between. The CDR3 contains 15 residues. The CDR3 DNA sequence: TGTGCCAGCAGGAGATACAGGGTGTACACCGGGGAGCTGTTTTTT. Its protein is CASRRYRVYTGELFF.

The chain is built from TRBV24-1 and TRBJ1-5; D is undetermined. Trimming removed 7 bases from V and 3 bases from J, with 12 bases in between. This CDR3 contains 14 residues. Germline loops: CDR1 KGHDR, CDR2 SFDVKD. The CDR3 reads CATSTRGFNQPQHF. The CDR3 bases are TGTGCCACCAGCACACGGGGTTTCAATCAGCCCCAGCATTTT.

This clonotype came up many times. The J gene is TRBJ2-1, the V gene TRBV12-3 or TRBV12-4, with 11 bases that match TRBD2. V trimming: 8 bases; J trimming: 8 bases; junction bases outside the gene matches: 8. There are 14 residues in the CDR3. The CDR3 DNA follows: TGTGCCAGCCTACCTAGCGGGAGGATCTATGAGCAGTTCTTC. Amino acids: CASLPSGRIYEQFF.

The gene calls are TRBV28 and TRBJ2-7, with D tentatively TRBD1 or TRBD2 (5 bases each). There are 15 residues in the CDR3. CDR1 is MDHEN, CDR2 SYDVKM, per germline. Trimming took 4 bases from V and 1 from J, leaving 14 bases between them. The CDR3 region is CASSSSGTDSYEQYV. DNA of the CDR3: TGTGCCAGCAGTTCGTCCGGGACGGATTCCTACGAGCAGTACGTC.

This clonotype was counted many times. The chain links TRBV7-8 to TRBJ1-1; 7 bases map to TRBD1. V gave up 5 bases and J gave up 5 bases; unmatched junction bases: 8. This CDR3 has 14 amino acids. The germline V gene has CDR1 SGHVS and CDR2 FQNEAQ. This CDR3 is CASSIYRGNTEAFF. The CDR3 DNA is TGTGCCAGCAGCATTTACAGGGGTAATACTGAAGCTTTCTTT.

This clonotype was seen once. One base away lies a much larger clone, so this may be a sequencing read error. The chain uses TRBV7-9 and TRBJ2-3; 9 positions match TRBD2. The CDR3 covers 16 residues. Germline V gives CDR1 SEHNR, CDR2 FQNEAQ (reference sequence). The CDR3 nucleotides are TGTGACAGCAGCTTAGGGGTAGCGGGAGGCACAGATACGCAGTATTTT. Its translation: CDSSLGVAGGTDTQYF.

The chain links TRBV11-2 to TRBJ2-1, with D maybe TRBD2 (7 bases). Germline CDR1 is SGHAT and CDR2 is FQNNGV. The CDR3 length is 13 residues. V was pared by 5 bases and J by 10 bases, with 15 bases between. In nucleotides, the CDR3 is TGTGCCAGCAGCCCCCACAGGGAGGGGGAGCAGTTCTTC. Its protein product is CASSPHREGEQFF.

This clonotype occurred many times. The gene calls are TRBV7-8 and TRBJ2-7; the match to TRBD2 covers 11 bases. Trimming removed 6 bases from V and 6 bases from J; junction bases left unmatched: 10. This CDR3 comprises 15 residues. CDR1 and CDR2 (germline): SGHVS, FQNEAQ. The chain's CDR3 is CASSSTSGKLGEQYF. The CDR3 nucleotides are TGTGCCAGCAGTTCGACTAGCGGGAAATTAGGCGAGCAGTACTTC.

This clonotype was counted between two and nine times. The chain combines TRBV6-6 with TRBJ2-2; maybe TRBD1 (6 bases). V dropped 5 bases and J dropped 5 bases, with 12 bases sitting between them. Germline assignment: CDR1 MNHNY and CDR2 SVGAGI (reference sequence). The CDR3 has 14 amino acids. CDR3 coding DNA: TGTGCCAGCAGTCTCGTACAGGGTACCGGGGAGCTGTTTTTT. The encoded protein is CASSLVQGTGELFF.

The sample holds many counts of this clonotype. The chain combines TRBV7-2 with TRBJ2-7; 10 bases line up with TRBD1. The V gene's germline CDR1 is SGHTA and CDR2 FQGNSA. The CDR3 is made up of 14 amino acids. V shed 5 bases, J shed 3 bases, and the junction held 4 bases outside the gene matches. CDR3 amino acids: CASSRTGGGYEQYF. The CDR3 nucleotides are TGTGCCAGCAGCCGGACAGGGGGGGGCTACGAGCAGTACTTC.

The gene calls are TRBV6-1 and TRBJ1-1; possible D gene TRBD1, 5 bases. Trimming cost V 2 bases and J 3 bases, with 10 bases left between them. Per germline, CDR1 MNHNS and CDR2 SASEGT. The length of the CDR3 is 14 residues. The CDR3 reads CASSEFRGDTEAFF. CDR3 coding DNA: TGTGCCAGCAGTGAATTTCGAGGGGACACTGAAGCTTTCTTT.

The gene calls are TRBV19 and TRBJ2-3; D is possibly TRBD1 or TRBD2 (5 bases each). CDR3 length equals 13 residues. The germline V gene has CDR1 LNHDA and CDR2 SQIVND (reference sequence). The V and J ends lost 6 bases and 4 bases respectively, with 11 bases between them. CDR3 in DNA: TGTGCCAGTAGGGGTAGAGGGGCAGATACGCAGTATTTT. Protein: CASRGRGADTQYF.

The rearrangement joins TRBV4-3 to TRBJ2-5, with D perhaps TRBD2 (6 bases). Trimming stripped 4 bases from V and 5 bases from J, with 14 bases between. CDR1 and CDR2 (germline): LGHNA, YSLEER. This CDR3 has 14 amino acids. The CDR3 DNA follows: TGCGCCAGCAGCCCTAGACTAGGACGCGAGACCCAGTACTTC. Translation: CASSPRLGRETQYF.

This clonotype occurred once. The chain uses TRBV20-1 and TRBJ2-5, with 14 nucleotides matching TRBD2. With V trimmed by 6 bases and J by 5 bases, 17 bases remained unmatched. CDR1 and CDR2 (germline): DFQATT, SNEGSKA (reference sequence). The CDR3 contains 18 residues. The CDR3 sequence: CSARQSGLAGAPGETQYF. The CDR3 DNA follows: TGCAGTGCCAGACAATCGGGACTAGCGGGAGCCCCCGGGGAGACCCAGTACTTC.

A few counts support this clonotype. The chain employs TRBV20-1 and TRBJ2-7, with a possible D match to TRBD2 (6 bases). CDR1 is DFQATT and CDR2 is SNEGSKA in the germline V gene (reference sequence). The CDR3 extends over 14 amino acids. The V gene lost 5 bases and the J gene lost 4 bases, with 18 bases spanning the gap. The CDR3 here is CSALGGTQGYEQYF. CDR3 sequence (DNA): TGCAGTGCTTTAGGTGGGACTCAAGGATACGAGCAGTACTTC.